One and the same sample provided the 3 T cell receptor beta chains below, sequenced in a study of graft-versus-host responses after intestinal transplantation. What these receptors recognize is not known. Assay: immunoSEQ multiplex PCR; the TCRdb copy retains only in-frame clones and omits some. The sample carries tens of thousands of clones, approximately 87% recorded once. The source material was unstimulated CD4+ T cells sorted from spleen or lymph node cells, sampled before intestinal transplant. These receptors all come from a human donor who received an intestinal transplant.

The chain links TRBV5-5 to TRBJ2-3, with 8 bases matching TRBD2. The CDR3 is 15 amino acids. The V gene end was trimmed by 2 bases and the J gene end by 4 bases; junction bases not matched to a gene: 6. Germline CDR1 reads SGHKS; CDR2 reads YYEKEE (reference sequence). This CDR3 reads CASSFKRGSSDTQYF. CDR3 bases: TGTGCCAGCAGCTTTAAGCGGGGGTCCTCAGATACGCAGTATTTT.

The chain carries TRBV7-9 and TRBJ2-6, with D hard to call. The CDR3 is made up of 15 amino acids. V was cut by 5 bases and J by 1 base, with 9 bases left in between. The germline V gene encodes CDR1 SEHNR and CDR2 FQNEAQ (reference sequence). Here the CDR3 DNA reads TGTGCCAGCAGCCCGACACTTTCTGGGGCCAACGTCCTGACTTTC. It is translated as CASSPTLSGANVLTF.

CDR3 DNA: TGTGCCAGCAGCTTCGGCGGGGTCAGCACAGATACGCAGTATTTT. The encoded protein is CASSFGGVSTDTQYF. The chain joins TRBV5-4 to TRBJ2-3, with a weak D call TRBD2 (6 bases). The CDR3 is made up of 15 amino acids. Germline CDR1 and CDR2: SGHNT and YYREEE (reference sequence). The V gene lost 2 bases and the J gene lost 0 bases, with 10 bases spanning the gap.